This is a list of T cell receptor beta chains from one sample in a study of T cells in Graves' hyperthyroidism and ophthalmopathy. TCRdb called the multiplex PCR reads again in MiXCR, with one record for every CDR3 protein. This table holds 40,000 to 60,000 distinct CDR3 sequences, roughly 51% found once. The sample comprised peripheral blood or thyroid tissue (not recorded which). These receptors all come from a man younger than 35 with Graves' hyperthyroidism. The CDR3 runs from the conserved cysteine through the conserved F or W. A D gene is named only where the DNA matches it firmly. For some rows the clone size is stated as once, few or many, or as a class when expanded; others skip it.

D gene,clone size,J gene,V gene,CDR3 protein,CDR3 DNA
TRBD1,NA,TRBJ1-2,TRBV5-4,CASSFPDRALGFTF,TGTGCCAGCAGCTTTCCTGACAGGGCGCTCGGCTTCACCTTC
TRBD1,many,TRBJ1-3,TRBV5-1,CASSQGQREDTIYF,TGCGCCAGCAGCCAGGGACAGCGGGAAGACACCATATATTTT
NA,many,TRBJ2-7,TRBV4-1,CASSQVSYQEQYF,TGCGCCAGCAGCCAGGTCTCCTACCAGGAGCAGTACTTC
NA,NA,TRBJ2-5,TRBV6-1,CASQQETQYF,TGTGCCAGCCAACAAGAGACCCAGTACTTC
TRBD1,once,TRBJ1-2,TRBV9,CASSITGTGEYGYTF,TGTGCCAGCAGCATAACCGGGACAGGGGAATATGGCTACACCTTC
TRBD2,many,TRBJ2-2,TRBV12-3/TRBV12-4,CASSSQRWREGPYTGELFF,TGTGCCAGCAGTTCCCAGCGCTGGCGGGAGGGCCCCTACACCGGGGAGCTGTTTTTT
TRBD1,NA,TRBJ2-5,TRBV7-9,CASSRGTGTQETQYF,TGTGCCAGCAGCCGAGGGACAGGGACGCAAGAGACCCAGTACTTC
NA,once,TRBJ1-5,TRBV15,CATSSVNQPQHF,TGTGCCACCAGCAGTGTGAATCAGCCCCAGCATTTT
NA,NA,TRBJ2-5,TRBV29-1,CSVVTGQDGANVLTFGAGSKTQYF,NA
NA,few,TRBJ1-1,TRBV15,CATSRESDSNTEAFF,TGTGCCACCAGCAGAGAGTCGGACTCGAACACTGAAGCTTTCTTT
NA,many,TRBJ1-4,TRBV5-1,CASSLEGFFNEKLFF,TGCGCCAGCAGCTTGGAGGGGTTCTTTAATGAAAAACTGTTTTTT
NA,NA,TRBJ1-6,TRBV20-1,CSARAVEGWLHF,TGCAGTGCTAGAGCGGTGGAGGGGTGGCTCCACTTT
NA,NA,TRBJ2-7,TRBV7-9,CASTRGQGGEQYF,TGTGCCAGCACCCGTGGGCAGGGCGGCGAGCAGTACTTC
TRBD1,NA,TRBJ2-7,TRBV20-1,CSADRDRLSFEQYF,TGCAGTGCAGACCGGGACAGGCTGTCTTTCGAGCAGTACTTC
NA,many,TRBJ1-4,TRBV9,CAGSAGTGSNEKLFF,TGTGCCGGTAGCGCGGGGACTGGGAGTAATGAAAAACTGTTTTTT
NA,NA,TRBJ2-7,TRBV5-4,CASSFGDIGYEQYF,TGTGCCAGCAGCTTCGGGGACATAGGCTACGAGCAGTACTTC
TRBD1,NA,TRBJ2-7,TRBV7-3,CASSSRDRSFGRQYF,TGTGCCAGCAGCTCTAGGGACAGATCCTTCGGTAGGCAGTACTTC
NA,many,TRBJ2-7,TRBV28,CASSLSGPPYEQYF,TGTGCCAGCAGTTTATCCGGGCCCCCCTACGAGCAGTACTTC
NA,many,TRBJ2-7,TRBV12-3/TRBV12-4,CASSFFGRDYEQYF,TGTGCCAGCAGTTTTTTCGGGCGAGACTACGAGCAGTACTTC